This T cell receptor (beta chain) was captured in a study of T cell responses to AZD1222 COVID-19 vaccine. Across the whole study: Second-dose recipients at about 4 or about 12 weeks were treated as one pooled group.

Some clones are missing from TCRdb's copy, which holds only in-frame ones; the method was immunoSEQ multiplex PCR. Altogether about 150,000 clones are present, roughly nine tenths being singletons, with the ten largest covering about 3%. Whole-study findings and limits: Spike-specific TCR repertoires showed rising breadth and depth after two AZD1222 doses. Most donors were white British and more were female, and clonal diversity was possibly underestimated. Only six or seven AZD1222 recipients tested seropositive at baseline.

In germline, CDR1 is LNHDA, CDR2 SQIVND (reference sequence). Trimming left V 4 bases short and J 4 bases short, with 14 bases between. There are 15 residues in the CDR3. Worth noting for this clone: Antigen unknown.

This material consisted of peripheral blood, taken on day 0 of AZD1222 vaccination. The sequence came from an adult in good health. The V and J genes are TRBV19 and TRBJ2-1; the D call may be TRBD1 or TRBD2 (5 bases each). The CDR3 region is CASSTRAGWYNEQFF. DNA of the CDR3: TGTGCCAGTAGTACGCGGGCAGGGTGGTACAATGAGCAGTTCTTC.